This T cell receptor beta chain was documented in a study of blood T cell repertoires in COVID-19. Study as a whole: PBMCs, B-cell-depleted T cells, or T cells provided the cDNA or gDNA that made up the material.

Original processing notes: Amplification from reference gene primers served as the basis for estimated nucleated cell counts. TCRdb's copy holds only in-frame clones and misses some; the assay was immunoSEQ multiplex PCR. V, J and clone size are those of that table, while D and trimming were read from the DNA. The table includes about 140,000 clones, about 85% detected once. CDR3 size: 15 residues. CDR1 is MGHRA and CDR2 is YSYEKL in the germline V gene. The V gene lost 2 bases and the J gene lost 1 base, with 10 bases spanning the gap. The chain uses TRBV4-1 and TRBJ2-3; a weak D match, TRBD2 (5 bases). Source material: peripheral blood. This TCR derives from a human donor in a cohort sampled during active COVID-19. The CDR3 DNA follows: TGCGCCAGCAGCCAACGGGAAATACGCACAGATACGCAGTATTTT. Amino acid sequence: CASSQREIRTDTQYF.